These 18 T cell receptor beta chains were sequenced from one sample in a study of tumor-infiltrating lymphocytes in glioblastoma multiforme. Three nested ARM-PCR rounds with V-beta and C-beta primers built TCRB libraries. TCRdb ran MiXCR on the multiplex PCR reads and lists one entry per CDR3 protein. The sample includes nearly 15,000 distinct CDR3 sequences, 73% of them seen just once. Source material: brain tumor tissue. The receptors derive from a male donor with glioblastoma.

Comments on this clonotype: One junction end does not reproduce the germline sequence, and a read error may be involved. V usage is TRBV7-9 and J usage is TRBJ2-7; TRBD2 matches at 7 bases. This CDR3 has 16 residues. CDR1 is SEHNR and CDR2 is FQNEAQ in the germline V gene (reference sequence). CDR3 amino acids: CASRNTGRGVTYGQYF. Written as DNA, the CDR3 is TGTGCCAGCAGGAACACGGGACGGGGGGTAACCTACGGGCAGTACTTC.

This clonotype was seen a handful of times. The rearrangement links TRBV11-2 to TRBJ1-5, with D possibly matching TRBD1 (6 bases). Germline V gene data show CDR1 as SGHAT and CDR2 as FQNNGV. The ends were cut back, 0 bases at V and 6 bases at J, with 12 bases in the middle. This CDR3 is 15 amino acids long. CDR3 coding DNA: TGTGCCAGCAGCTTAGATCTTGGAGGGGGTCAGCCCCAGCATTTT. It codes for CASSLDLGGGQPQHF.

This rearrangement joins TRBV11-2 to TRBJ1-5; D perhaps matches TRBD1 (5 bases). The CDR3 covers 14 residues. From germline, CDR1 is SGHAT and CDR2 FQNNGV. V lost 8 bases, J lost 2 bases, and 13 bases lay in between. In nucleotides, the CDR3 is TGTGCCAGCTACGGGACGGGGGGCAATCAGCCCCAGCATTTT. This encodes CASYGTGGNQPQHF.

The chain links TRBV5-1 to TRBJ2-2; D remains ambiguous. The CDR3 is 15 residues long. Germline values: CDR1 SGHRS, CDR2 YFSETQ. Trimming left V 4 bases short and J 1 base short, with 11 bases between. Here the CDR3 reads CASSPYGQNTGELFF. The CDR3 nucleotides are TGCGCCAGCAGCCCGTATGGCCAGAACACCGGGGAGCTGTTTTTT.

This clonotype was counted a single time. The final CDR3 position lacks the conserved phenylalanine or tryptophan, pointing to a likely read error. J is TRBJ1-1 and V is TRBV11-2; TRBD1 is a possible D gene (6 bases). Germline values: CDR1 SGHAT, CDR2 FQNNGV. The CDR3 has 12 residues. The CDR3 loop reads CASSLVEGVAFS. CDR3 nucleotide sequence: TGTGCGAGCAGCTTAGTAGAGGGGGTAGCTTTCTCT.

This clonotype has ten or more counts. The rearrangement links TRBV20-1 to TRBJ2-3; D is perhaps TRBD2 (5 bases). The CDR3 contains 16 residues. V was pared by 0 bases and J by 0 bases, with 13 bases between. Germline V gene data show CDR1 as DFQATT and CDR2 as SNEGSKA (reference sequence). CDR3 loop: CSARDRPTGSTDTQYF. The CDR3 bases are TGCAGTGCTAGAGATCGGCCGACGGGAAGCACAGATACGCAGTATTTT.

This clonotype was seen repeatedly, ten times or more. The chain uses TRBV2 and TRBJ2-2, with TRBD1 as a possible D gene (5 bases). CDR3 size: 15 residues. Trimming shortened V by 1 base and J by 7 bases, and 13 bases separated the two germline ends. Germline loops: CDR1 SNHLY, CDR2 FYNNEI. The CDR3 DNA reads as TGTGCCAGCAGTGAAGGGGGCAGGCCGGGCGGGGAGCTGTTTTTT. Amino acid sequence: CASSEGGRPGGELFF.

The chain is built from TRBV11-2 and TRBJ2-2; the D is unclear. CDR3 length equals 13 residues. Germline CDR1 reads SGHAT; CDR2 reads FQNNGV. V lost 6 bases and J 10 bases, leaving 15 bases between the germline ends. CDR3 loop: CASSRRAIVELFF. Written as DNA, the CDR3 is TGTGCCAGCAGTCGGCGAGCAATCGTGGAGCTGTTTTTT.

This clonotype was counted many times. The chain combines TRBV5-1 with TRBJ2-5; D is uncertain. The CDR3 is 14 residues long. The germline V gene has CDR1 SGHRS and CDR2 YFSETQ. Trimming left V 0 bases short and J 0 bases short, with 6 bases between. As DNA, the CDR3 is TGCGCCAGCAGCTTGGGCCTGTACCAAGAGACCCAGTACTTC. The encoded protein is CASSLGLYQETQYF. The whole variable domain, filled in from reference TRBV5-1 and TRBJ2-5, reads KAGVTQTPRYLIKTRGQQVTLSCSPISGHRSVSWYQQTPGQGLQFLFEYFSETQRNKGNFPGRFSGRQFSNSRSEMNVSTLELGDSALYLCASSLGLYQETQYFGPGTRLLVL.

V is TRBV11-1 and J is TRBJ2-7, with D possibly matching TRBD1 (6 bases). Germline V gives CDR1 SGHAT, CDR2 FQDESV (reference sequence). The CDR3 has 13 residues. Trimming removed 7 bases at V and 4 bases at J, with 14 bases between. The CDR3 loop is CASTLDQGYEQYF. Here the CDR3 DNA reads TGTGCCAGCACCCTGGATCAGGGGTACGAGCAGTACTTC.

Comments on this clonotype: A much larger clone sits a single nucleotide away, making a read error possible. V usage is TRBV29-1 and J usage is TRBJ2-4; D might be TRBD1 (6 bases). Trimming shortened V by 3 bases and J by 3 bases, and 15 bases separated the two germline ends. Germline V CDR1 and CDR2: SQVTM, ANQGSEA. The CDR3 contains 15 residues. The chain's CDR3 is CSVEGTPGGKNIQYF. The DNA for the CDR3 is TGCAGCGTTGAGGGGACACCCGGCGGCAAAAACATTCAGTACTTC.

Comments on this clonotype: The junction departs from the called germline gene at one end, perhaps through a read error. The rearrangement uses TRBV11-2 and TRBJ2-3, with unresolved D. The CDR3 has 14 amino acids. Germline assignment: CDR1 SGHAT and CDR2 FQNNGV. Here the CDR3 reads CVSSSTSCTDTQYF. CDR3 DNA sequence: TGTGTCAGCAGCTCTACCAGCTGCACAGATACGCAGTATTTT.

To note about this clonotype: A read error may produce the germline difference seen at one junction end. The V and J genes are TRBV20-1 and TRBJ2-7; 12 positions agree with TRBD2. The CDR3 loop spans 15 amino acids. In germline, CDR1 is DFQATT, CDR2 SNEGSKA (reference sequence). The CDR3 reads CSARGLAGGLYHQYF. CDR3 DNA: TGCAGTGCCAGAGGGCTAGCGGGAGGGTTGTACCATCAGTACTTC.

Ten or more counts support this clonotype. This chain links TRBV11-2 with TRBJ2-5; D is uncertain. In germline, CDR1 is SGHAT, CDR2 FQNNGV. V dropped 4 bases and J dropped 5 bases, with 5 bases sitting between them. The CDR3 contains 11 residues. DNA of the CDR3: TGTGCCAGCAGCTCCACGGAGACCCAGTACTTC. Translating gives CASSSTETQYF.

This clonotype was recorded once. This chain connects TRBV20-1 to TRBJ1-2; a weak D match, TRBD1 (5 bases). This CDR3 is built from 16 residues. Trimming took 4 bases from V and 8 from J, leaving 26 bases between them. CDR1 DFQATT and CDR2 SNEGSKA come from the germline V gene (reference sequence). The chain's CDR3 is CSATNTGPPASGGYTF. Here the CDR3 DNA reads TGCAGTGCTACAAATACGGGACCGCCGGCCTCGGGGGGCTACACCTTC.

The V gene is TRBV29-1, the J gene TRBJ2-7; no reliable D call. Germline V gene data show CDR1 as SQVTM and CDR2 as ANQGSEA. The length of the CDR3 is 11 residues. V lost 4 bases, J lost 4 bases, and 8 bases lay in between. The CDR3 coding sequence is TGCAGCGTTGGAGTAGGGTACGAGCAGTACTTC. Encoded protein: CSVGVGYEQYF.

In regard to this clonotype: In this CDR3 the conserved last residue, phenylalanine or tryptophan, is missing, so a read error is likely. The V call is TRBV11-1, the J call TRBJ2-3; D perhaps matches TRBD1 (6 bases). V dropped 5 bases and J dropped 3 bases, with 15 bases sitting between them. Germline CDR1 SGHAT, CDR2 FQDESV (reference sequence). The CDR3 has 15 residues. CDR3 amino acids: CASSRGNPGTDTQYY. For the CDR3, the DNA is TGTGCCAGCAGCAGGGGGAACCCGGGGACAGATACGCAGTATTAT.

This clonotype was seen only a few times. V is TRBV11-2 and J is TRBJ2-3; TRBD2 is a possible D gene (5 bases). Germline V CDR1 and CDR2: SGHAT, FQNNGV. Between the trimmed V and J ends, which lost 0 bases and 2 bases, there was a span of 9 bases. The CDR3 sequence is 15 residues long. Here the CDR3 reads CASSLDHLATDTQYF. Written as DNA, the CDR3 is TGTGCCAGCAGCTTAGATCACCTAGCCACAGATACGCAGTATTTT.